At least ten counts were recorded for the clone carrying this T cell receptor beta chain. The junction departs from the called germline gene at one end, perhaps through a read error. In TCRdb, the reads were re-called with MiXCR into one record per CDR3 protein. The table lists about 250,000 distinct CDR3 sequences, more than 15% of them singletons. The CDR3 has 11 residues. Germline V gene data show CDR1 as SEHNR and CDR2 as FQNEAQ (reference sequence). This entry belongs to a study of T cell repertoires in cytomegalovirus infection. In the study overall: The public TCR beta signatures pointed to both CMV infection and matching HLA type.

This clonotype was sampled from a human donor in good health (CMV status not recorded). Some clones in this sample may be carry-over from other donors' samples. Material: CD8+ T cells from PBMCs. The genes are TRBV7-9 and TRBJ1-1; no clear D. The DNA for the CDR3 is TGTGCCAGCAGATTAGGCACTGAAGCTTTCTTT. Translated, it gives CASRLGTEAFF.